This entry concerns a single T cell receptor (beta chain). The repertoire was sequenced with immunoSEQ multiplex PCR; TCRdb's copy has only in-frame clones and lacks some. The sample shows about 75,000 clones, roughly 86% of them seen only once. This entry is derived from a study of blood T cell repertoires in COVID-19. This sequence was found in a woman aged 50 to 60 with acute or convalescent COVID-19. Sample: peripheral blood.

The CDR3 here is CASSEGGWDRGNSPLHF. The CDR3 nucleotides read TGTGCCAGCAGTGAGGGAGGATGGGACAGGGGAAATTCACCCCTCCACTTT. J is TRBJ1-6 and V is TRBV27, with TRBD1 identical over 10 bases. The germline CDR1 and CDR2 sequences are MNHEY and SMNVEV (reference sequence). This CDR3 comprises 17 residues. The V gene end was trimmed by 5 bases and the J gene end by 7 bases; junction bases not matched to a gene: 11.